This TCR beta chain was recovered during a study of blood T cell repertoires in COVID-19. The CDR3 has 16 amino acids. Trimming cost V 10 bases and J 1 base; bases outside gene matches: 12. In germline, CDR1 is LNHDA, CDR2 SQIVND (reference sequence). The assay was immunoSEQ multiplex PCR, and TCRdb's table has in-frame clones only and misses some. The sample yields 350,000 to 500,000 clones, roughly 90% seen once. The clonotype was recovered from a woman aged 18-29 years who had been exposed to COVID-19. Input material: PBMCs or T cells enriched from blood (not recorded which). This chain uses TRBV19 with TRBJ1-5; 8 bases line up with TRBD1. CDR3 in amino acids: CATSTGEEGSNQPQHF. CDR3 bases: TGTGCCACCTCGACAGGGGAGGAGGGGAGCAATCAGCCCCAGCATTTT.